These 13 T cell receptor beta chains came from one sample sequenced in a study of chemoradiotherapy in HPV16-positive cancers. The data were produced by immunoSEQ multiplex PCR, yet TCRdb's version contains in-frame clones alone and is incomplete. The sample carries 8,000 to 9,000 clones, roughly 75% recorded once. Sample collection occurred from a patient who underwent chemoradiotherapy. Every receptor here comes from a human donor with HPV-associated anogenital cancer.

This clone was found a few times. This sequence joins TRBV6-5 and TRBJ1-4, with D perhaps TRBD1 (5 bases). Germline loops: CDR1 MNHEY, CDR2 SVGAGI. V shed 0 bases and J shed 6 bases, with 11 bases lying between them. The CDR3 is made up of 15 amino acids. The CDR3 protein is CASSYSGGSDEKLFF. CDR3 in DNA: TGTGCCAGCAGTTACTCCGGGGGATCGGATGAAAAACTGTTTTTT.

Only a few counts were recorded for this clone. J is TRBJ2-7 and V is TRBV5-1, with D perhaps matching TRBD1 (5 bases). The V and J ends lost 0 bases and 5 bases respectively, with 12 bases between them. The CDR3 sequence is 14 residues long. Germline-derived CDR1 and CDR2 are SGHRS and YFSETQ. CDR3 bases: TGCGCCAGCAGCTTGGCAGGGAATCTGCACGAGCAGTACTTC. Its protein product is CASSLAGNLHEQYF.

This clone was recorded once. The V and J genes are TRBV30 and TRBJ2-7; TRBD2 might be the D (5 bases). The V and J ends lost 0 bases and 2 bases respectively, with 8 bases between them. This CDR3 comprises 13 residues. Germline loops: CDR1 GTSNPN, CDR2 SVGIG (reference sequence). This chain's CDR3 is CAWSVAVPYEQYF. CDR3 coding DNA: TGTGCCTGGAGTGTAGCGGTTCCCTACGAGCAGTACTTC.

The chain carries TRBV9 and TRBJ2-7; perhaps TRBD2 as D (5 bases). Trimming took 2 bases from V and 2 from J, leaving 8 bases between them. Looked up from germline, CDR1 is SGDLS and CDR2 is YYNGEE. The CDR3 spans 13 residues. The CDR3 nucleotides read TGTGCCAGCAGCGTGGCCGGGACCTACGAGCAGTACTTC. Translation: CASSVAGTYEQYF.

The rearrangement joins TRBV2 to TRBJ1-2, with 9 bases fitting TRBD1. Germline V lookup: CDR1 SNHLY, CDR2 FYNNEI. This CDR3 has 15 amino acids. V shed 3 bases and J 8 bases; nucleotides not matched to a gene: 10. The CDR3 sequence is CASSDFDRGDRGYTF. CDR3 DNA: TGTGCCAGCAGTGACTTTGACAGGGGGGATCGGGGCTACACCTTC. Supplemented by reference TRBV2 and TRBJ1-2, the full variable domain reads EPEVTQTPSHQVTQMGQEVILRCVPISNHLYFYWYRQILGQKVEFLVSFYNNEISEKSEIFDDQFSVERPDGSNFTLKIRSTKLEDSAMYFCASSDFDRGDRGYTFGSGTRLTVV.

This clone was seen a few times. The CDR3 DNA sequence: TGTGCCACCAGCAGATTCTCGGGCCAAGGCTACACCTTC. Translated: CATSRFSGQGYTF. This chain connects TRBV15 to TRBJ1-2, with D unclear. V dropped 2 bases and J dropped 8 bases, with 12 bases sitting between them. Looked up from germline, CDR1 is LNHNV and CDR2 is YYDKDF (reference sequence). CDR3 size: 13 residues.

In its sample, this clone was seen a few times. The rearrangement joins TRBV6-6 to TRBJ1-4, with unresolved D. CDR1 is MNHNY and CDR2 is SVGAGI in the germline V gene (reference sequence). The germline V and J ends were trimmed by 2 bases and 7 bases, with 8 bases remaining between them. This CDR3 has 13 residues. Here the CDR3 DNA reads TGTGCCAGCAGTTACGGGGAAAGTGAAAAACTGTTTTTT. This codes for CASSYGESEKLFF.

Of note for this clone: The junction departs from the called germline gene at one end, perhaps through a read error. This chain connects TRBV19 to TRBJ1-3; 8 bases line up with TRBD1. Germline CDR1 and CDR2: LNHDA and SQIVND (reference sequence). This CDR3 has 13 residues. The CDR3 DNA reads TGTGCCAGTAGTATAAGGGACAGGACCCCGTCCCTATTT. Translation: CASSIRDRTPSLF.

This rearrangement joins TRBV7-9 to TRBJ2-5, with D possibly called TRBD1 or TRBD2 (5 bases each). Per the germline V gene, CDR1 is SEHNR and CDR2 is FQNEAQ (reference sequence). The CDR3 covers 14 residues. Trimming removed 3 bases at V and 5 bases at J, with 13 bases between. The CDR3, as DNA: TGTGCCAGCAGCTTTTATGGGGGTCCGGAGACCCAGTACTTC. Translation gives CASSFYGGPETQYF.

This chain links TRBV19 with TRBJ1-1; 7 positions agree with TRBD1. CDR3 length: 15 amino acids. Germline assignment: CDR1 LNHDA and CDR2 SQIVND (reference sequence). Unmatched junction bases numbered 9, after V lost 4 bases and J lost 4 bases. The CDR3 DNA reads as TGTGCCAGTAGTAGGACCCCGACAGGGTTCACTGAAGCTTTCTTT. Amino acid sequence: CASSRTPTGFTEAFF.

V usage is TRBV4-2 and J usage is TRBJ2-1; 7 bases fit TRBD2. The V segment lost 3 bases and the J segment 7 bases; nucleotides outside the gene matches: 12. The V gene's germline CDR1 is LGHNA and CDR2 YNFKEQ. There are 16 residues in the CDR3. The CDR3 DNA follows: TGTGCCAGCAGCCAGGGGACTAACACCCCAGGTAATGAGCAGTTCTTC. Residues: CASSQGTNTPGNEQFF.

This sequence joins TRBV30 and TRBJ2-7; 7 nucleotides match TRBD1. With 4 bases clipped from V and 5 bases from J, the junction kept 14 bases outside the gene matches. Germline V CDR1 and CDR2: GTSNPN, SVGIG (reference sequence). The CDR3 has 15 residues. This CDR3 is CAWNKGGRTVDEQYF. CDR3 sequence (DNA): TGTGCCTGGAATAAAGGGGGCAGGACTGTCGACGAGCAGTACTTC.

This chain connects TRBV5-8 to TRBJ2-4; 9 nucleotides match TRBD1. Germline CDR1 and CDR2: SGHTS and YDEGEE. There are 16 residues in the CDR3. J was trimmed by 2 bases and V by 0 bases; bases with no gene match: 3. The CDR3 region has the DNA TGTGCCAGCAGCTTGGGACAGGGGGTAACCAAAAACATTCAGTACTTC. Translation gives CASSLGQGVTKNIQYF.